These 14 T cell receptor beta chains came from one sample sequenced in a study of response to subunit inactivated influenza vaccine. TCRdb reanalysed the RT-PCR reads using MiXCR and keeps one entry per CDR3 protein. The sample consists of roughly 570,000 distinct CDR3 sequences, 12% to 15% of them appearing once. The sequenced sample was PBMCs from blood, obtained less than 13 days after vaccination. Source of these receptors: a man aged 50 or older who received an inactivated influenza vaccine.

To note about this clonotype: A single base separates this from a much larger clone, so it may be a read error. CDR3: CSAEVFSTDTQYF. The DNA for the CDR3 is TGCAGTGCCGAAGTCTTTAGCACAGATACGCAGTATTTT. J is TRBJ2-3 and V is TRBV20-1; no reliable D call. Germline V gives CDR1 DFQATT, CDR2 SNEGSKA (reference sequence). The CDR3 sequence is 13 residues long. Trimming took off 6 bases at V and 0 bases at J, with 10 bases between the two ends.

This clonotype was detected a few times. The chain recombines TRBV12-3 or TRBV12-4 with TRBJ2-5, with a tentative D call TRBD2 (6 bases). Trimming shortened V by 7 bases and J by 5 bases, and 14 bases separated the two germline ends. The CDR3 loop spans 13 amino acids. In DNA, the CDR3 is TGTGCCAGCAAGAAGACCAGCGGGGAGACCCAGTACTTC. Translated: CASKKTSGETQYF.

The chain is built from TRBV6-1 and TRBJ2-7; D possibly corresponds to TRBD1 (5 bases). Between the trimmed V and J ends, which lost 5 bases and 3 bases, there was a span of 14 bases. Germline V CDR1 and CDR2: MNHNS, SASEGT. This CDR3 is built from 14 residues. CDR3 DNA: TGTGCCAGCAGTCCGACAGTTCTGGTCTACGAGCAGTACTTC. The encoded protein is CASSPTVLVYEQYF.

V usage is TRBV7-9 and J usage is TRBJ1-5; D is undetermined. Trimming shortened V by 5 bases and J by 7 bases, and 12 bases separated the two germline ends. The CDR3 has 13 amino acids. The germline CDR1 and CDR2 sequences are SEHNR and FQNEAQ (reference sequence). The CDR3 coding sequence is TGTGCCAGCAGCCCCGTTGGGCCCCAGCCCCAGCATTTT. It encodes CASSPVGPQPQHF.

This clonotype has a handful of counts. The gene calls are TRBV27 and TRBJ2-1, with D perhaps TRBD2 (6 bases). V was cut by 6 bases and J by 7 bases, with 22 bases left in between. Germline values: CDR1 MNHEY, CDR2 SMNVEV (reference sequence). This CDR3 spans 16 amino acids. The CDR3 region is CASRKSLAVGSNEQFF. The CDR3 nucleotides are TGTGCCAGCAGAAAATCACTAGCAGTTGGTTCGAATGAGCAGTTCTTC.

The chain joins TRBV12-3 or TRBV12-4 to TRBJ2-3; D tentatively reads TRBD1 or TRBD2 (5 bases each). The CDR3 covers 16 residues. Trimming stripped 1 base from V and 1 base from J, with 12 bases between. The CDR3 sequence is CASSLGGPSRTDTQYF. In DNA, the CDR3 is TGTGCCAGCAGTTTAGGGGGACCGTCCCGCACAGATACGCAGTATTTT.

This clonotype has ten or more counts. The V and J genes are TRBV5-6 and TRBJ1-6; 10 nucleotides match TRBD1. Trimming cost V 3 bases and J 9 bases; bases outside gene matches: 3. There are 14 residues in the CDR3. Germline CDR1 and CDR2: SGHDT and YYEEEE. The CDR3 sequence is CASSSRDRGSPLHF. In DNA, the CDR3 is TGTGCCAGCAGCTCCCGGGACAGGGGTTCACCCCTCCACTTT.

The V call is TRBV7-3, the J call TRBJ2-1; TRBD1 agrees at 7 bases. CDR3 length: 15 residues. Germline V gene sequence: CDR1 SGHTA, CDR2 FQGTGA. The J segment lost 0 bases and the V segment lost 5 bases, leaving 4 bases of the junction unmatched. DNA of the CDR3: TGTGCCAGCAGCCAACAGGGGAACTCCTACAATGAGCAGTTCTTC. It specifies CASSQQGNSYNEQFF.

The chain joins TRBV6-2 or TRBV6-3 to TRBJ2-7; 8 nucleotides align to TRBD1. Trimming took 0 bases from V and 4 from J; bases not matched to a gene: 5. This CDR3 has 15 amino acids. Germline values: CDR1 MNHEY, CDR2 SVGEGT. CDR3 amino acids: CASSYSLRGLYEQYF. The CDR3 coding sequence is TGTGCCAGCAGTTACTCGCTCAGGGGGCTGTACGAGCAGTACTTC.

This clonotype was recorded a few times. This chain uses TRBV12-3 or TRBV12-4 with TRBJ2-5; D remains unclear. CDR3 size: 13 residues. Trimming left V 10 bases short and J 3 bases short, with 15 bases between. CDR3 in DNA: TGTGCCACCTCCCTAGACTGGAAAGAGACCCAGTACTTC. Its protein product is CATSLDWKETQYF.

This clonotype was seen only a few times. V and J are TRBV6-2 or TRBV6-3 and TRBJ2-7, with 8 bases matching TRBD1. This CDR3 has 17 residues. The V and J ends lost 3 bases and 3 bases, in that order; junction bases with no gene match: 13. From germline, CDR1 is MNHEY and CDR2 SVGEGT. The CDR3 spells CASSYPPRLDRVYEQYF. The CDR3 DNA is TGTGCCAGCAGTTATCCCCCCCGTTTGGACAGGGTCTACGAGCAGTACTTC.

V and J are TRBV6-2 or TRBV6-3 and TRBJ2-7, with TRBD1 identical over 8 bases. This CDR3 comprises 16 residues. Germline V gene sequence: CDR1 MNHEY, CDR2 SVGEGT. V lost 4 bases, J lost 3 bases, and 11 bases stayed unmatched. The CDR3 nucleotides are TGTGCCAGCAGTTCAACACCCCGGACAGGGATCTACGAGCAGTACTTC. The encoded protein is CASSSTPRTGIYEQYF.

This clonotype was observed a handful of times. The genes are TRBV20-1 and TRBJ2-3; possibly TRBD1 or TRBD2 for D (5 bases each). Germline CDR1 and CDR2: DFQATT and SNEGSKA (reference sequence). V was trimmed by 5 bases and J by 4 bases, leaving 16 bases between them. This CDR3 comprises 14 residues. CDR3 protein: CSAESGEGADTQYF. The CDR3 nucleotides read TGCAGTGCTGAGAGCGGAGAAGGGGCAGATACGCAGTATTTT.

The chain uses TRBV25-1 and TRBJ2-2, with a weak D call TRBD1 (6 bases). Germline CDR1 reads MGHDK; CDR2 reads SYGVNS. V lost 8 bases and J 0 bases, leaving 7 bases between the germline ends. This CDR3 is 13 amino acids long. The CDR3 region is CASRTANTGELFF. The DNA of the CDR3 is TGTGCCAGCCGGACAGCGAACACCGGGGAGCTGTTTTTT.